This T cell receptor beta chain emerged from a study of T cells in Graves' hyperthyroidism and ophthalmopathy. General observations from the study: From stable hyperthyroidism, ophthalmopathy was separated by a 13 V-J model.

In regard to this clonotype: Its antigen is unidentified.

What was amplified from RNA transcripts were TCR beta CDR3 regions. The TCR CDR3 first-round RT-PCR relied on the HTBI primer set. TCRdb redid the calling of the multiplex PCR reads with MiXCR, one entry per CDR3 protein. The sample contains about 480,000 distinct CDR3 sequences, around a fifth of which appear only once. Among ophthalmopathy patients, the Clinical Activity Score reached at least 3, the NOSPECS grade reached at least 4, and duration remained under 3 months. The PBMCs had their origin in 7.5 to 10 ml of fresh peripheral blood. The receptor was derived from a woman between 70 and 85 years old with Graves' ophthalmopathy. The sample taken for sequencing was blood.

The CDR3, as DNA: TGTGCCAGCAGCCCGGGAATAGTTAACGAGCAGTACTTC. This encodes CASSPGIVNEQYF. The V call is TRBV25-1, the J call TRBJ2-7, with D perhaps TRBD2 (5 bases). Germline V CDR1 and CDR2: MGHDK, SYGVNS. This CDR3 has 13 residues. The V and J ends lost 6 bases and 5 bases respectively, with 14 bases between them.